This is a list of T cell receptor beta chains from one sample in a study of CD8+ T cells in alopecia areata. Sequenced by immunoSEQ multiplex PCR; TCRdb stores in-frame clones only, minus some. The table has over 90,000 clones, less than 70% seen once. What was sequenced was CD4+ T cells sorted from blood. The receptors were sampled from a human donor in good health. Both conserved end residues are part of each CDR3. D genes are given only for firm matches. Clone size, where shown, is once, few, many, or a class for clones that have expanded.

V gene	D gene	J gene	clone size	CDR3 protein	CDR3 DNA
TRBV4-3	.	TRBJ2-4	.	CASSQATPRSTKNIQYF	TGCGCCAGCAGCCAGGCCACCCCCCGATCTACCAAAAACATTCAGTACTTC
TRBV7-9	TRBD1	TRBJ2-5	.	CASSKQGALRRGEETQYF	TGTGCCAGCAGCAAACAGGGGGCCCTGCGCCGAGGCGAAGAGACCCAGTACTTC
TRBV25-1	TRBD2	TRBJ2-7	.	CASSDERGGYGEQYF	TGTGCCAGCAGTGACGAGCGGGGGGGCTATGGCGAGCAGTACTTC
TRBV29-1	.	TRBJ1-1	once	CSVRTGRNTEAFF	TGCAGCGTCCGTACGGGGAGAAACACTGAAGCTTTCTTT
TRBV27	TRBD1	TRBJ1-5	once	CASSPRTGVQPQHF	TGTGCCAGCAGTCCGAGGACAGGGGTTCAGCCCCAGCATTTT
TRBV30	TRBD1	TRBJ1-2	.	CAWSPRTGGNYGYTF	TGTGCCTGGAGTCCCCGGACAGGGGGTAACTATGGCTACACCTTC
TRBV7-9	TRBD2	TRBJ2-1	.	CASSLASGVPYNEQFF	TGTGCCAGCAGCTTAGCTAGCGGGGTGCCCTACAATGAGCAGTTCTTC
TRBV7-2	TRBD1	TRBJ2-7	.	CASRGSGTVDYEQYF	TGTGCCAGCAGGGGCTCCGGGACAGTGGACTACGAGCAGTACTTC
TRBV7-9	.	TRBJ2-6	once	CGSSGANVLTF	TGTGGTAGCTCTGGGGCCAACGTCCTGACTTTC
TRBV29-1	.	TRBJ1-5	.	CSVSSGGGEPQHF	TGCAGCGTTAGTTCGGGGGGCGGGGAGCCCCAGCATTTT
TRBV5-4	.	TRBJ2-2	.	CASSHGNTGELFF	TGTGCCAGCAGCCACGGGAACACCGGGGAGCTGTTTTTT
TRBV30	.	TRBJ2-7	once	CAWSSIRTAYSSYEQYF	TGTGCCTGGAGTTCGATTCGGACAGCGTATTCATCCTACGAGCAGTACTTC
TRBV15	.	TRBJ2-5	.	CATSRDVAGTGETQYF	TGTGCCACCAGCAGAGATGTGGCGGGGACCGGAGAGACCCAGTACTTC
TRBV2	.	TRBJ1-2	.	CASRRGENYGYTF	TGTGCCAGCAGGAGAGGGGAGAACTATGGCTACACCTTC
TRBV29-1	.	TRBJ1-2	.	CSVDSTNYGYTF	TGCAGCGTTGACAGTACTAACTATGGCTACACCTTC
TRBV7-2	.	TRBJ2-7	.	CASSPQGGSSYEQYF	TGTGCCAGCAGTCCCCAGGGGGGTAGCTCCTACGAGCAGTACTTC
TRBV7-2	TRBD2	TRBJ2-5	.	CASSWGSGTSGQETQYF	TGTGCCAGCAGCTGGGGGTCCGGGACTAGCGGCCAAGAGACCCAGTACTTC
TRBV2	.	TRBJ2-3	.	CASVGGDRSDTQYF	TGTGCCAGCGTGGGTGGGGACCGCTCAGATACGCAGTATTTT
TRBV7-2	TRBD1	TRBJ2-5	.	CASSLGRGLQETQYF	TGTGCCAGCAGCTTAGGCAGGGGGCTCCAAGAGACCCAGTACTTC
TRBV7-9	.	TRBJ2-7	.	CASSLGSGARSSYEQYF	TGTGCCAGCAGCTTAGGTTCAGGGGCCAGGAGCTCCTACGAGCAGTACTTC
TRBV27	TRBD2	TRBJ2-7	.	CASQTSGTAYEQYF	TGTGCCAGCCAGACTAGCGGGACCGCCTACGAGCAGTACTTC
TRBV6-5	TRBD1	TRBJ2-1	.	CASRSPDRGYNEQFF	TGTGCCAGCAGAAGCCCGGACAGGGGGTACAATGAGCAGTTCTTC
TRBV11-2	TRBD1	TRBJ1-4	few	CASSPLGTAILTNEKLFF	TGTGCCAGCAGCCCCCTTGGGACAGCAATCTTAACTAATGAAAAACTGTTTTTT
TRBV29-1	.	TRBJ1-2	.	CSADDGVHGYTF	TGCAGCGCCGACGACGGGGTTCATGGCTACACCTTC
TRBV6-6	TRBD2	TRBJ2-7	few	CASSLKLAGGLEQYF	TGTGCCAGCAGTTTAAAACTAGCGGGGGGGCTTGAGCAGTACTTC
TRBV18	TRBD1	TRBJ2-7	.	CASSPRTGGPYEQYF	TGTGCCAGCTCACCCAGGACAGGGGGACCCTACGAGCAGTACTTC
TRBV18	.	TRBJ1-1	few	CASSPPGRGLNTEAFF	TGTGCCAGCTCACCCCCCGGGAGGGGACTGAACACTGAAGCTTTCTTT